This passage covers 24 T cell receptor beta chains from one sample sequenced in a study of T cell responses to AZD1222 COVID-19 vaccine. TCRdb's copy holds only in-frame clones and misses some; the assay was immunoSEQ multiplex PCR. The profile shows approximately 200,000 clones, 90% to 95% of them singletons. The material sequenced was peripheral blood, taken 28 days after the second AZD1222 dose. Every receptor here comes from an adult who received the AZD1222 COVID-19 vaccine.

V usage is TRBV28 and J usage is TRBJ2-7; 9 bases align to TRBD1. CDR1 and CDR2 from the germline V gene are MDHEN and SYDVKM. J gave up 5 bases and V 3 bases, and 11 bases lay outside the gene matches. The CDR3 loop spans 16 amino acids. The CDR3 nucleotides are TGTGCCAGCAGTTTGCCCCCCGGGACAGGGAACAACGAGCAGTACTTC. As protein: CASSLPPGTGNNEQYF.

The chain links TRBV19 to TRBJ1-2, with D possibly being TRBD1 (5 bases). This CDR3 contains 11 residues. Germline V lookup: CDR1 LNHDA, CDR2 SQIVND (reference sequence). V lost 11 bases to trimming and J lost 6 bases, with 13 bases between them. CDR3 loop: CASGGHNGYTF. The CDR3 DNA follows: TGTGCCTCCGGGGGTCATAATGGCTACACCTTC.

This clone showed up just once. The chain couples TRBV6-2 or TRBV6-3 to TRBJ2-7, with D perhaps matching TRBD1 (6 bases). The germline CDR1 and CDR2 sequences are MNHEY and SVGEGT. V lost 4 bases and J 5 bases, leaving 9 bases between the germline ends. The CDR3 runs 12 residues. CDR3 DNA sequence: TGTGCCAGCAGTTGGTACAGGGACGAGCAGTACTTC. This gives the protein CASSWYRDEQYF.

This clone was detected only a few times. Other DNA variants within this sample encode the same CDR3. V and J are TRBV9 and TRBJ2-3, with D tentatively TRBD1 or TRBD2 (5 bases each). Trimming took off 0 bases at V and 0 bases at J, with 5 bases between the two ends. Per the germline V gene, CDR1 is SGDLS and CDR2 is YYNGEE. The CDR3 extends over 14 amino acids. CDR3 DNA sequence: TGTGCCAGCAGCGTAGGGGGGAGCACAGATACGCAGTATTTT. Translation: CASSVGGSTDTQYF.

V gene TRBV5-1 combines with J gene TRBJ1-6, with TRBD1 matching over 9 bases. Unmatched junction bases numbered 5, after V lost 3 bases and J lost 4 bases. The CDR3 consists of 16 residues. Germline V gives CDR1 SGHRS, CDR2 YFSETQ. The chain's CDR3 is CASSSTGGGYNSPLHF. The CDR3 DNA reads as TGCGCCAGCAGCTCGACAGGGGGTGGATATAATTCACCCCTCCACTTT.

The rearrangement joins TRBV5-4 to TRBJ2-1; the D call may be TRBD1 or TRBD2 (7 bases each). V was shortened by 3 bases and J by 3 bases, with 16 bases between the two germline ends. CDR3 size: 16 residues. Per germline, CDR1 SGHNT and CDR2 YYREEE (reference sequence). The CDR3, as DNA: TGTGCCAGCAGCTGGGGGGGACAGACGAACTACAATGAGCAGTTCTTC. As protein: CASSWGGQTNYNEQFF.

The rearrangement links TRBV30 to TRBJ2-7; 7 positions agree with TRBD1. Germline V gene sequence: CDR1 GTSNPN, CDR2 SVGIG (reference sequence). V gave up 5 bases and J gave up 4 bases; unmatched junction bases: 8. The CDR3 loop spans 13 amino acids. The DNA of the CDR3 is TGTGCCTGGGAAGACAGGGTGGTTTACGAGCAGTACTTC. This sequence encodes CAWEDRVVYEQYF. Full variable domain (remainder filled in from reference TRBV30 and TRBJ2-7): SQTIHQWPATLVQPVGSPLSLECTVEGTSNPNLYWYRQAAGRGLQLLFYSVGIGQISSEVPQNLSASRPQDRQFILSSKKLLLSDSGFYLCAWEDRVVYEQYFGPGTRLTVT.

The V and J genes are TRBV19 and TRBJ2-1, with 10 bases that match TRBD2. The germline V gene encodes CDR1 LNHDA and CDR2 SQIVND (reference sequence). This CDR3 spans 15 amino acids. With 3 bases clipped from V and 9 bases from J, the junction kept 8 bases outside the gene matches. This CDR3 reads CASSMVAGGSVEQFF. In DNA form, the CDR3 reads TGTGCCAGTAGTATGGTAGCGGGGGGCTCGGTTGAGCAGTTCTTC.

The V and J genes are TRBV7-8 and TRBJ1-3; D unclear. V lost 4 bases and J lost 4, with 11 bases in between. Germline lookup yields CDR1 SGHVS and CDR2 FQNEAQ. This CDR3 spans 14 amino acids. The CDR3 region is CASSSPAAGNTIYF. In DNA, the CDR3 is TGTGCCAGCAGCTCCCCCGCCGCCGGAAACACCATATATTTT.

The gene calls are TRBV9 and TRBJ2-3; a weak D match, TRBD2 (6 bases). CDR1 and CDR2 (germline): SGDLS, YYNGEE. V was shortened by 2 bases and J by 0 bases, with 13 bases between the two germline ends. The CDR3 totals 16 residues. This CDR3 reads CASSVRDSPSTDTQYF. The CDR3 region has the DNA TGTGCCAGCAGCGTCCGGGACTCCCCTAGCACAGATACGCAGTATTTT.

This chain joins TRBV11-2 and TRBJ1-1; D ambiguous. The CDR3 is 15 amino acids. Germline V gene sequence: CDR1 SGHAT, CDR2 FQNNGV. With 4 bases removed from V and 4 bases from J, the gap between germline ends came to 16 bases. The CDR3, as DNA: TGTGCCAGCAGCTCCCAATTTCAACGTGGCACTGAAGCTTTCTTT. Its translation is CASSSQFQRGTEAFF.

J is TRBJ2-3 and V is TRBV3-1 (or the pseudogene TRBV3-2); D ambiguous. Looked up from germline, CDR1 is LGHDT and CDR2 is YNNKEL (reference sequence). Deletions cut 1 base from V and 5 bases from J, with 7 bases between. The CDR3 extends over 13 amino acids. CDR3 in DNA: TGTGCCAGCAGCCAAGGCGTGGGAGATACGCAGTATTTT. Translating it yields CASSQGVGDTQYF.

Here the CDR3 reads CASSQVSAGRAFF. The CDR3 DNA sequence: TGTGCCAGCAGCCAAGTTTCGGCAGGTCGGGCTTTCTTT. The gene calls are TRBV3-1 (or the pseudogene TRBV3-2) and TRBJ1-1; D not resolved. The length of the CDR3 is 13 residues. The V gene lost 1 base and the J gene lost 11 bases, with 14 bases spanning the gap. Germline V gene data show CDR1 as LGHDT and CDR2 as YNNKEL (reference sequence).

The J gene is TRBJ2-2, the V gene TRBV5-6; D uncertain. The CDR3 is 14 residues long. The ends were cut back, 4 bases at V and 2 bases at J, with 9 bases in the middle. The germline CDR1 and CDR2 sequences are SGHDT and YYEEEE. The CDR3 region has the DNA TGTGCCAGCAGCATGGCCCTCAACACCGGGGAGCTGTTTTTT. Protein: CASSMALNTGELFF.

CDR3 residues: CASSLVVMGPGELFF. The CDR3 DNA follows: TGTGCCAGCAGCTTAGTGGTGATGGGGCCCGGGGAGCTGTTTTTT. The V call is TRBV7-2, the J call TRBJ2-2, with a weak D call TRBD1 (5 bases). Germline CDR1 and CDR2: SGHTA and FQGNSA. Trimming took off 1 base at V and 6 bases at J, with 12 bases between the two ends. The CDR3 contains 15 residues.

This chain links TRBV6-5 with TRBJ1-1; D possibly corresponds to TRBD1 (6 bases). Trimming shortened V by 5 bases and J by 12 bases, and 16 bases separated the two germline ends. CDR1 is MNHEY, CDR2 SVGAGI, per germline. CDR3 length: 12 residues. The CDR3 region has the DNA TGTGCCAGCAGTAGGACAGAGGGTTGGACTTTCTTT. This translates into CASSRTEGWTFF.

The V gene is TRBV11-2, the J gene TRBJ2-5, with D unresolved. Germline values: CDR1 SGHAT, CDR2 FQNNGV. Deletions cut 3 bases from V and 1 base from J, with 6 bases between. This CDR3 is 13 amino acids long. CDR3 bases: TGTGCCAGCAGCTTCGGCACCCAAGAGACCCAGTACTTC. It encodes CASSFGTQETQYF. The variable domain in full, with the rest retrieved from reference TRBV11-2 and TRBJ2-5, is EAGVAQSPRYKIIEKRQSVAFWCNPISGHATLYWYQQILGQGPKLLIQFQNNGVVDDSQLPKDRFSAERLKGVDSTLKIQPAKLEDSAVYLCASSFGTQETQYFGPGTRLLVL.

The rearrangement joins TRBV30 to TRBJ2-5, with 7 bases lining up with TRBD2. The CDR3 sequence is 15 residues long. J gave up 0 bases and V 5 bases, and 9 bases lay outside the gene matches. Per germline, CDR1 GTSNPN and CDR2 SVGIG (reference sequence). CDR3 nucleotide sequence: TGTGCCTGGGGCGGTGGGCGGGGGTACCAAGAGACCCAGTACTTC. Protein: CAWGGGRGYQETQYF.

The CDR3 bases are TGTGCCAGCAGCAACACAATAGCCGACACAGATACGCAGTATTTT. Translating it yields CASSNTIADTDTQYF. The V call is TRBV7-3, the J call TRBJ2-3; D is uncertain. The germline V gene has CDR1 SGHTA and CDR2 FQGTGA. The CDR3 length is 15 residues. Deletions cut 5 bases from V and 2 bases from J, with 14 bases between.

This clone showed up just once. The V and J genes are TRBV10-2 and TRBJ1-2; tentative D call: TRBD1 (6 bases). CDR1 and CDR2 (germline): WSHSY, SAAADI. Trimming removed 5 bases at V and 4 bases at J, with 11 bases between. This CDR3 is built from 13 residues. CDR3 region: CASSYRVGYGYTF. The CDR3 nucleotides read TGCGCCAGCAGTTACAGGGTGGGCTATGGCTACACCTTC.

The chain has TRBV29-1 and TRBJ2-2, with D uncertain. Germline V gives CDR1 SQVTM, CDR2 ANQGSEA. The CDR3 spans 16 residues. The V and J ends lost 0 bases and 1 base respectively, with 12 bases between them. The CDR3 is CSVEDGVLKNTGELFF. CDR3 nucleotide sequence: TGCAGCGTTGAAGACGGCGTTTTGAAGAACACCGGGGAGCTGTTTTTT.

The CDR3 sequence: CASSSSGPYEQYF. In DNA form, the CDR3 reads TGCGCCAGCAGCTCTAGCGGACCCTACGAGCAGTACTTC. This chain uses TRBV5-1 with TRBJ2-7, with 7 bases identical to TRBD2. CDR1 and CDR2 (germline): SGHRS, YFSETQ. Losses at the gene ends were 3 bases for V and 2 bases for J; bases not matched to a gene: 2. This CDR3 has 13 residues.

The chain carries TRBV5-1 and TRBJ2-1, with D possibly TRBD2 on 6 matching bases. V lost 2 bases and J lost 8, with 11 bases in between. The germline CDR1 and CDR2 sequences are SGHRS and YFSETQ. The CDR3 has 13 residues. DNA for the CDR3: TGCGCCAGCAGCTTCGGGGGTGAAGATGAGCAGTTCTTC. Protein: CASSFGGEDEQFF. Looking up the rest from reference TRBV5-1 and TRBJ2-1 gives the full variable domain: KAGVTQTPRYLIKTRGQQVTLSCSPISGHRSVSWYQQTPGQGLQFLFEYFSETQRNKGNFPGRFSGRQFSNSRSEMNVSTLELGDSALYLCASSFGGEDEQFFGPGTRLTVL.

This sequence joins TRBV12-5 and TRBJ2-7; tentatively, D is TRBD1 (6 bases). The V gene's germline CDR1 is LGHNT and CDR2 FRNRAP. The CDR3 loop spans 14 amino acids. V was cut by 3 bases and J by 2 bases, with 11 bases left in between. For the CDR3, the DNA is TGTGCTAGTGGTTTCGGGACAAGAACCTACGAGCAGTACTTC. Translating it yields CASGFGTRTYEQYF. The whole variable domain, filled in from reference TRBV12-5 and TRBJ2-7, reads DARVTQTPRHKVTEMGQEVTMRCQPILGHNTVFWYRQTMMQGLELLAYFRNRAPLDDSGMPKDRFSAEMPDATLATLKIQPSEPRDSAVYFCASGFGTRTYEQYFGPGTRLTVT.